The 21 T cell receptor beta chains below were found in one sample sequenced in a study of early T cells in non-severe SARS-CoV-2 infection. TCRdb used MiXCR to reprocess the 5' RACE reads, holding one entry per CDR3 protein. The sample carries tens of thousands of distinct CDR3 sequences, approximately 13% recorded once. What was sequenced was whole blood. These receptors originate from an adult who was a healthcare worker with PCR-confirmed SARS-CoV-2 infection or an uninfected control (not recorded which).

This clonotype was observed a few times. V usage is TRBV11-3 and J usage is TRBJ2-1, with TRBD2 matching 7 bases. The CDR3 covers 16 residues. The germline V gene has CDR1 SGHNT and CDR2 YENEEA. With V trimmed by 4 bases and J by 3 bases, 9 bases remained unmatched. The CDR3 DNA sequence: TGTGCCAGCAGCTCCCTGGGTGGGAGGGACTACAATGAGCAGTTCTTC. Protein product: CASSSLGGRDYNEQFF.

V gene TRBV18 combines with J gene TRBJ2-1; weak D call: TRBD1 (7 bases). The V end was cut by 0 bases, the J end by 3 bases, with 12 bases between. This CDR3 has 16 amino acids. CDR1 and CDR2 (germline): KGHSH, LQKENI. The CDR3 nucleotides are TGTGCCAGCTCACCACCGGCAGGGGGGCGCTACAATGAGCAGTTCTTC. The encoded protein is CASSPPAGGRYNEQFF.

The chain employs TRBV6-6 and TRBJ2-7; D is unresolved. The CDR3 runs to 14 residues. The V gene's germline CDR1 is MNHNY and CDR2 SVGAGI (reference sequence). The germline V and J ends were trimmed by 10 bases and 2 bases, with 18 bases remaining between them. The CDR3 protein is CAIQMLAGAYEQYF. In DNA form, the CDR3 reads TGTGCCATCCAAATGCTCGCCGGAGCCTACGAGCAGTACTTC.

The sample holds a few counts of this clonotype. J is TRBJ2-3 and V is TRBV12-3 or TRBV12-4, with no clear D. This CDR3 has 14 residues. Between the trimmed V and J ends, which lost 6 bases and 1 base, there was a span of 11 bases. Here the CDR3 reads CASSRTLRTDTQYF. In nucleotides, the CDR3 is TGTGCCAGCAGCCGCACTCTTCGCACAGATACGCAGTATTTT.

Details on this clonotype: This may be a read error, as it is one base from a much larger clone. V usage is TRBV29-1 and J usage is TRBJ2-1; 10 bases fit TRBD1. The germline gives CDR1 SQVTM, CDR2 ANQGSEA. With V trimmed by 4 bases and J by 7 bases, 7 bases remained unmatched. The CDR3 has 14 residues. The CDR3 loop reads CSVGIGQGVNEQFF. The CDR3 coding sequence is TGCAGCGTTGGTATAGGACAGGGGGTTAATGAGCAGTTCTTC.

This clonotype occurred a few times. The J gene is TRBJ1-6, the V gene TRBV5-4; maybe TRBD1 (5 bases). The CDR3 has 14 residues. Germline lookup yields CDR1 SGHNT and CDR2 YYREEE (reference sequence). Trimming shortened V by 0 bases and J by 7 bases, and 8 bases separated the two germline ends. DNA of the CDR3: TGTGCCAGCAGCTTGGGACAGTTCAATTCACCCCTCCACTTT. Amino acids: CASSLGQFNSPLHF.

V and J are TRBV11-3 and TRBJ2-1, with TRBD1 identical over 7 bases. V dropped 4 bases and J dropped 4; count of bases not matched to a gene: 4. The CDR3 runs to 14 residues. Germline V gene sequence: CDR1 SGHNT, CDR2 YENEEA. The CDR3: CASSSGQPYNEQFF. DNA of the CDR3: TGTGCCAGCAGCTCGGGACAGCCGTACAATGAGCAGTTCTTC.

This clonotype was counted many times. The V and J genes are TRBV4-1 and TRBJ2-7, with a possible D match to TRBD2 (6 bases). The ends were cut back, 1 base at V and 8 bases at J, with 21 bases in the middle. This CDR3 has 16 residues. Germline loops: CDR1 MGHRA, CDR2 YSYEKL. The CDR3, as DNA: TGCGCCAGCAGCCAAGGGCTAGCGAGAGGACCCACTAAGCAGTACTTC. This translates into CASSQGLARGPTKQYF.

V gene TRBV5-1 combines with J gene TRBJ1-1; 7 bases map to TRBD1. Germline CDR1 reads SGHRS; CDR2 reads YFSETQ. V lost 0 bases to trimming and J lost 5 bases; unmatched junction nucleotides: 4. The CDR3 totals 14 residues. CDR3 protein: CASSLEGAKTEAFF. The CDR3 DNA is TGCGCCAGCAGCTTGGAGGGGGCGAAAACTGAAGCTTTCTTT.

This clonotype was detected only a few times. The V gene is TRBV29-1, the J gene TRBJ2-3, with D perhaps matching TRBD2 (6 bases). V was cut by 6 bases and J by 0 bases, with 13 bases left in between. The CDR3 is 14 amino acids. In germline, CDR1 is SQVTM, CDR2 ANQGSEA. The CDR3 DNA is TGCAGCGTCAGACCGGGACTGAGCACAGATACGCAGTATTTT. As protein: CSVRPGLSTDTQYF.

This clonotype was seen a handful of times. The chain combines TRBV4-2 with TRBJ2-7; TRBD1 is a possible D gene (6 bases). Trimming took off 4 bases at V and 3 bases at J, with 13 bases between the two ends. The CDR3 is 14 residues long. Looked up from germline, CDR1 is LGHNA and CDR2 is YNFKEQ. The CDR3 loop reads CASSPREGGYEQYF. In nucleotides, the CDR3 is TGTGCCAGCAGCCCGAGGGAAGGGGGCTACGAGCAGTACTTC.

V usage is TRBV5-1 and J usage is TRBJ2-5; D is perhaps TRBD1 or TRBD2 (5 bases each). Germline V CDR1 and CDR2: SGHRS, YFSETQ. Trimming removed 3 bases from V and 5 bases from J, with 8 bases in between. This CDR3 has 12 amino acids. In DNA form, the CDR3 reads TGCGCCAGCAGCTGGGACCGGGAGACCCAGTACTTC. The encoded protein is CASSWDRETQYF.

This clonotype was found many times. The chain recombines TRBV10-3 with TRBJ2-7; perhaps TRBD1 as D (6 bases). This CDR3 comprises 14 residues. V lost 2 bases and J lost 6, with 14 bases in between. Per germline, CDR1 ENHRY and CDR2 SYGVKD. The CDR3 loop is CAISETLTGSEQYF. The DNA of the CDR3 is TGTGCCATCAGTGAGACCCTAACAGGGTCCGAGCAGTACTTC.

The table lists this clonotype with a few counts. V and J are TRBV29-1 and TRBJ1-5; D is perhaps TRBD1 (5 bases). The CDR3 runs to 11 residues. From germline, CDR1 is SQVTM and CDR2 ANQGSEA. Deletions cut 4 bases from V and 5 bases from J, with 6 bases between. CDR3 protein: CSVGGDQPQHF. The CDR3 DNA follows: TGCAGCGTTGGGGGGGATCAGCCCCAGCATTTT.

This clonotype was seen repeatedly, ten times or more. The chain uses TRBV7-2 and TRBJ2-4; TRBD2 matches 10 bases. V gave up 4 bases and J gave up 2 bases; unmatched junction bases: 8. The CDR3 is 17 residues long. Germline assignment: CDR1 SGHTA and CDR2 FQGNSA. The CDR3 DNA follows: TGTGCCAGCAGCTCCGCGAGCGGGAGGGCGCCCAAAAACATTCAGTACTTC. Translation: CASSSASGRAPKNIQYF.

This clonotype was seen a few times. V and J are TRBV20-1 and TRBJ1-5; a weak D match, TRBD1 (6 bases). The germline gives CDR1 DFQATT, CDR2 SNEGSKA (reference sequence). The CDR3 consists of 13 residues. The V gene lost 4 bases and the J gene lost 6 bases, with 13 bases spanning the gap. The CDR3 sequence is CSANPTGGQPQHF. In DNA, the CDR3 is TGCAGTGCTAACCCGACAGGCGGTCAGCCCCAGCATTTT.

About this clonotype: An end of the junction does not agree with germline; a read error may underlie this. The rearrangement joins TRBV7-9 to TRBJ1-1; D call uncertain. This CDR3 contains 11 residues. Germline-derived CDR1 and CDR2 are SEHNR and FQNEAQ (reference sequence). CDR3 in amino acids: CASSLSPEAYF. The DNA of the CDR3 is TGTGCCAGCAGCTTATCCCCTGAAGCTTACTTT.

In its sample, this clonotype was seen a few times. The rearrangement links TRBV5-1 to TRBJ2-6, with 13 bases lining up with TRBD2. The CDR3 consists of 18 residues. V was clipped by 4 bases and J by 4 bases; unmatched bases: 8. CDR1 and CDR2 from the germline V gene are SGHRS and YFSETQ. CDR3 DNA sequence: TGCGCCAGCAGCGCCGGACTAGCGGGAGCGACGGGGGCCAACGTCCTGACTTTC. This encodes CASSAGLAGATGANVLTF.

The V gene is TRBV24-1, the J gene TRBJ2-7; 9 bases line up with TRBD1. Germline loops: CDR1 KGHDR, CDR2 SFDVKD. J lost 6 bases, V lost 4 bases, and 9 bases had no gene match. This CDR3 is 15 amino acids long. This CDR3 is CATSDPRDRAPEQYF. The CDR3 nucleotides read TGTGCCACCAGTGACCCCCGGGACAGGGCACCCGAGCAGTACTTC.

This clonotype was recorded many times. This rearrangement joins TRBV20-1 to TRBJ1-2; 8 positions agree with TRBD1. V shed 6 bases and J 4 bases; nucleotides not matched to a gene: 10. Germline CDR1 is DFQATT and CDR2 is SNEGSKA (reference sequence). The CDR3 length is 14 residues. As DNA, the CDR3 is TGCAGTGCCGGGACAGGTTTCTCTACCTATGGCTACACCTTC. As protein: CSAGTGFSTYGYTF.

The chain has TRBV20-1 and TRBJ2-5, with 9 bases that match TRBD2. Germline V CDR1 and CDR2: DFQATT, SNEGSKA (reference sequence). With V trimmed by 1 base and J by 4 bases, 4 bases remained unmatched. CDR3 length: 14 residues. The CDR3 region has the DNA TGCAGTGCTAGAGGGGGACTAGCTCGAGAGACCCAGTACTTC. Translated: CSARGGLARETQYF.